This T cell receptor (beta chain) came from a study of blood T cell repertoires in COVID-19. Study background: Sites in the United States, Italy and Spain provided acute and convalescent COVID-19 samples. PBMCs, B-cell-depleted T cells, or T cells provided the cDNA or gDNA that made up the material.

V dropped 7 bases and J dropped 4 bases, with 19 bases sitting between them. The germline V gene has CDR1 LNHNV and CDR2 YYDKDF (reference sequence). The CDR3 runs 15 residues. Authors' methods: Reference gene primer amplification gave estimated nucleated cell counts. Assay used: immunoSEQ multiplex PCR; TCRdb lists only in-frame clones, some missing. V and J calls and clone size are those listed in that table; D and trimming were worked out from the DNA. The data show about 300,000 clones, roughly 86% seen once. Sequencing was performed on peripheral blood. The V gene is TRBV15, the J gene TRBJ1-1; a weak D match, TRBD1 (5 bases). This TCR was sampled from a woman between 45 and 60 years old with acute or convalescent COVID-19. Written as DNA, the CDR3 is TGTGCCACCACCCCTCCCCAGGGTAGGGGCACTGAAGCTTTCTTT. Its translation is CATTPPQGRGTEAFF. Filled out from reference TRBV15 and TRBJ1-1, the complete variable domain reads DAMVIQNPRYQVTQFGKPVTLSCSQTLNHNVMYWYQQKSSQAPKLLFHYYDKDFNNEADTPDNFQSRRPNTSFCFLDIRSPGLGDTAMYLCATTPPQGRGTEAFFGQGTRLTVV.